The 20 T cell receptor beta chains reported below all come from one sample, sequenced in a study of T-cell reconstitution after alpha-beta-depleted transplantation in children (dated by TCRdb to the mid-2010s). Library creation used PCR. Sequencing instrument: Illumina HiSeq 2500. TCR library preparation used molecular barcoding, with unique molecular identifiers applied to normalize quantification of the TCRbeta repertoire. TCRdb passed the public sequencing reads through fastp at Q25 and MiXCR, retaining productive beta sequences. CDR3 protein duplicates are merged, each entry listing the most common genes and DNA. For this sample there are about 300,000 distinct CDR3 sequences; about a tenth appear just once. In total, the top ten clones hold 7% to 9.5% of the sample. The treatment or condition label on this specimen signifies: allogeneic hematopoietic cell transplantation with graft depleted of TCRalphabeta T cells and CD19 B cells.

This sample comprised PBMCs, obtained before TCRalphabeta/CD19-depleted stem cell transplant. The source of these receptors is a boy younger than two with acute myeloid leukemia, due to receive a stem cell transplant.

This clonotype was found many times. The chain joins TRBV7-2 to TRBJ1-2, with a weak D call TRBD1 (6 bases). This CDR3 has 14 amino acids. Trimming pared 5 bases from V and 8 bases from J, leaving 18 bases between. CDR1 is SGHTA and CDR2 is FQGNSA in the germline V gene. CDR3 residues: CASSPRQAPGGYTF. The DNA for the CDR3 is TGTGCCAGCAGCCCTAGACAGGCCCCGGGGGGCTACACCTTC.

This clonotype was found many times. This chain joins TRBV29-1 and TRBJ2-5, with 9 bases fitting TRBD1. V shed 0 bases, J shed 5 bases, and the junction held 10 bases outside the gene matches. CDR1 and CDR2 (germline): SQVTM, ANQGSEA. This CDR3 comprises 16 residues. In DNA form, the CDR3 reads TGCAGCGTTGAAGATCCCCGGGACAGGGAAGGGGAGACCCAGTACTTC. Protein product: CSVEDPRDREGETQYF. Full variable domain (remainder filled in from reference TRBV29-1 and TRBJ2-5): SAVISQKPSRDICQRGTSLTIQCQVDSQVTMMFWYRQQPGQSLTLIATANQGSEATYESGFVIDKFPISRPNLTFSTLTVSNMSPEDSSIYLCSVEDPRDREGETQYFGPGTRLLVL.

In this sample, this clonotype turned up a few times. The chain joins TRBV6-4 to TRBJ2-3; no firm D call. V was shortened by 5 bases and J by 2 bases, with 8 bases between the two germline ends. The CDR3 runs 13 residues. Looked up from germline, CDR1 is MRHNA and CDR2 is SNTAGT. The CDR3 sequence: CASSTSPTDTQYF. The CDR3 DNA is TGTGCCAGCAGTACGTCCCCCACAGATACGCAGTATTTT.

With regard to this clonotype: A much larger clone lies a single base off, so this may be a read error. The chain has TRBV29-1 and TRBJ2-1, with 8 positions matching TRBD1. The CDR3 spans 15 residues. CDR1 is SQVTM, CDR2 ANQGSEA, per germline. The chain's CDR3 is CRVEIHRGVFAEQFF. The DNA of the CDR3 is TGCAGAGTTGAGATTCACAGGGGGGTTTTCGCTGAGCAGTTCTTC.

The table lists this clonotype with many counts. The CDR3 sequence is CASSRRGHRGYTF. CDR3 nucleotide sequence: TGTGCCAGCAGCCGTCGGGGCCACCGTGGCTACACCTTC. This sequence joins TRBV14 and TRBJ1-2; perhaps TRBD1 as D (5 bases). CDR1 and CDR2 (germline): SGHDN, FVKESK. Trimming removed 4 bases at V and 7 bases at J, with 13 bases between. This CDR3 is built from 13 residues.

At least ten counts were recorded for this clonotype. V and J are TRBV6-1 and TRBJ2-2; D unclear. CDR1 and CDR2 (germline): MNHNS, SASEGT. The CDR3 runs 15 residues. Trimming pared 1 base from V and 2 bases from J, leaving 8 bases between. Written as DNA, the CDR3 is TGTGCCAGCAGTGAAGTGAAGATTAACACCGGGGAGCTGTTTTTT. Its protein is CASSEVKINTGELFF.

This clonotype was observed a few times. Since the CDR3 does not end with the conserved phenylalanine or tryptophan, this likely comes from a read error. The limits of the CDR3 on the DNA are not certain, so only TCRdb's listed CDR3 is given. The genes are TRBV23-1 and TRBJ2-7. TRBV23-1 is assigned to the ORF class and has an uncertain function. Including both end residues, the CDR3 is 9 amino acids long. CDR3: CASSQSIWA.

The sample holds many counts of this clonotype. The DNA for the CDR3 is TGTGCCAGCGGGGAGACTTTTTCCTACAATGAGCAGTTCTTC. Translating gives CASGETFSYNEQFF. This chain joins TRBV27 and TRBJ2-1; tentatively, D is TRBD2 (5 bases). Trimming removed 8 bases at V and 1 base at J, with 12 bases between. CDR1 and CDR2 from the germline V gene are MNHEY and SMNVEV (reference sequence). This CDR3 comprises 14 residues.

This clonotype was detected ten times or more. The J gene is TRBJ2-5, the V gene TRBV6-4; D unresolved. Germline CDR1 is MRHNA and CDR2 is SNTAGT. The CDR3 extends over 12 amino acids. V was pared by 3 bases and J by 7 bases, with 9 bases between. Here the CDR3 DNA reads TGTGCCAGCAGTGAGCGAGTGACGACCCAGTACTTC. It translates to CASSERVTTQYF.

This clonotype showed up many times. The V call is TRBV28, the J call TRBJ2-7, with D uncertain. V lost 6 bases and J lost 7, with 19 bases in between. The CDR3 is 14 amino acids. Germline CDR1 MDHEN, CDR2 SYDVKM. The CDR3 region is CASSLIREVLEQYF. The CDR3 DNA is TGTGCCAGCAGCCTTATTAGGGAAGTCTTAGAGCAGTACTTC. Combining the CDR3 with reference TRBV28 and TRBJ2-7 gives the whole variable domain DVKVTQSSRYLVKRTGEKVFLECVQDMDHENMFWYRQDPGLGLRLIYFSYDVKMKEKGDIPEGYSVSREKKERFSLILESASTNQTSMYLCASSLIREVLEQYFGPGTRLTVT.

This clonotype came up a few times. The V and J genes are TRBV3-1 and TRBJ2-5; 10 bases map to TRBD2. The CDR3 spans 16 residues. CDR1 and CDR2 (germline): LGHDT, YNNKEL (reference sequence). V shed 0 bases and J 5 bases; nucleotides not matched to a gene: 6. CDR3 sequence (DNA): TGTGCCAGCAGCCAAGAGGCTAGCGGGAGTTGGGAGACCCAGTACTTC. Its protein product is CASSQEASGSWETQYF.

This clonotype was counted at least ten times. The chain combines TRBV4-3 with TRBJ2-1; D might be TRBD2 (5 bases). This CDR3 is built from 14 residues. V was cut by 4 bases and J by 3 bases, with 10 bases left in between. In germline, CDR1 is LGHNA, CDR2 YSLEER. CDR3: CASSREGDYNEQFF. CDR3 nucleotide sequence: TGCGCCAGCAGCCGAGAGGGCGACTACAATGAGCAGTTCTTC.

This clonotype was recorded many times. The gene calls are TRBV5-1 and TRBJ2-1, with 8 positions matching TRBD2. J was trimmed by 2 bases and V by 6 bases; bases with no gene match: 10. The CDR3 spans 16 residues. Germline lookup yields CDR1 SGHRS and CDR2 YFSETQ. CDR3 residues: CASKSQRENTYNEQFF. CDR3 in DNA: TGCGCCAGCAAGAGTCAGCGGGAGAATACCTACAATGAGCAGTTCTTC.

This clonotype was seen at least ten times. The V gene is TRBV15, the J gene TRBJ2-1, with 10 bases lining up with TRBD1. The CDR3 contains 16 residues. Germline V gives CDR1 LNHNV, CDR2 YYDKDF (reference sequence). Losses at the gene ends were 5 bases for V and 3 bases for J; bases not matched to a gene: 7. The CDR3 loop is CATSGGTGVGYNEQFF. CDR3 nucleotides: TGTGCCACCAGCGGGGGGACAGGGGTAGGCTACAATGAGCAGTTCTTC.

The chain links TRBV12-3 or TRBV12-4 to TRBJ1-4; D gene ambiguous. With 1 base removed from V and 4 bases from J, the gap between germline ends came to 10 bases. There are 15 residues in the CDR3. CDR3 sequence (DNA): TGTGCCAGCAGTTTAGGTAACAGCCTTAATGAAAAACTGTTTTTT. This gives the protein CASSLGNSLNEKLFF.

This clonotype was seen ten or more times. The rearrangement links TRBV20-1 to TRBJ2-3; 7 bases fit TRBD2. The germline V gene encodes CDR1 DFQATT and CDR2 SNEGSKA (reference sequence). With V trimmed by 4 bases and J by 2 bases, 3 bases remained unmatched. CDR3 length equals 13 residues. The CDR3: CSAILAYTDTQYF. The CDR3 region has the DNA TGCAGTGCTATACTAGCGTACACAGATACGCAGTATTTT.

At least ten counts were recorded for this clonotype. The chain uses TRBV5-1 and TRBJ1-4, with TRBD1 as a possible D gene (6 bases). The CDR3 length is 14 residues. The V end was cut by 3 bases, the J end by 8 bases, with 14 bases between. Germline V gene lookup returns CDR1 SGHRS and CDR2 YFSETQ. In DNA, the CDR3 is TGCGCCAGCAGCTATCAGGGGCAAGAGGAAAAACTGTTTTTT. It specifies CASSYQGQEEKLFF.

In this sample, this clonotype turned up many times. The chain combines TRBV6-5 with TRBJ2-1; D is unclear. V lost 0 bases and J lost 6, with 15 bases in between. Germline CDR1 MNHEY, CDR2 SVGAGI. The CDR3 spans 16 residues. In DNA, the CDR3 is TGTGCCAGCAGTTACTCGAAGGTCGGACCCGTCAATGAGCAGTTCTTC. Its protein is CASSYSKVGPVNEQFF.

As for this clonotype: Since a much larger clone is just one base distant, this may be a read error. J is TRBJ2-5 and V is TRBV7-8; 7 bases are shared with TRBD1. The trim removed 1 base at V and 3 bases at J, leaving 5 bases unmatched. Germline-derived CDR1 and CDR2 are SGHVS and FQNEAQ. CDR3 size: 15 residues. CDR3 coding DNA: TGTGCCAGCAGCTTAGGGGGACAGTGGGAAGAGACCCAGTACTTC. This translates into CASSLGGQWEETQYF. Filled out from reference TRBV7-8 and TRBJ2-5, the complete variable domain reads GAGVSQSPRYKVAKRGQDVALRCDPISGHVSLFWYQQALGQGPEFLTYFQNEAQLDKSGLPSDRFFAERPEGSVSTLKIQRTQQEDSAVYLCASSLGGQWEETQYFGPGTRLLVL.

This clonotype came up many times. The rearrangement uses TRBV20-1 and TRBJ2-2; D tentatively reads TRBD1 or TRBD2 (7 bases each). With 5 bases removed from V and 4 bases from J, the gap between germline ends came to 17 bases. The length of the CDR3 is 15 residues. Germline V gene data show CDR1 as DFQATT and CDR2 as SNEGSKA (reference sequence). CDR3 DNA: TGCAGTGCTGGGCCACAGGGGAGGGGCACCGGGGAGCTGTTTTTT. This translates into CSAGPQGRGTGELFF.